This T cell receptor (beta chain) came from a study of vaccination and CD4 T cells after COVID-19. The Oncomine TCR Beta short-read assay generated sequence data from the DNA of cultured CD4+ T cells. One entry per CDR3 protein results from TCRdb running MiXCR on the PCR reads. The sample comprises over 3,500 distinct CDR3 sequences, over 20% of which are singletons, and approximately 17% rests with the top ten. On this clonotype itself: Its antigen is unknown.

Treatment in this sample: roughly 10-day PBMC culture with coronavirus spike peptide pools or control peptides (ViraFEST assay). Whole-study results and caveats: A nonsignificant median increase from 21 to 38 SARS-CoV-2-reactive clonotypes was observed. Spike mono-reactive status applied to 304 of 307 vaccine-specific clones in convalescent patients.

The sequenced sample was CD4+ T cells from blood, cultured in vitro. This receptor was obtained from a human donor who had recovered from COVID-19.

The CDR3 DNA follows: TGTGCCAGCAGCCCAGGGACACTTCTAGCCAAAAACATTCAGTACTTC. Encoded protein: CASSPGTLLAKNIQYF. This chain connects TRBV3-1 to TRBJ2-4; possible D gene TRBD1, 6 bases. The V and J ends lost 4 bases and 0 bases respectively, with 13 bases between them. In germline, CDR1 is LGHDT, CDR2 YNNKEL (reference sequence). The CDR3 length is 16 residues.